Each of the 17 T cell receptor beta chains below was sequenced from the same sample in a study of T cell responses to AZD1222 COVID-19 vaccine. Profiling relied on immunoSEQ multiplex PCR, and the TCRdb table lists in-frame clones only, not all of them. The sample has under 150,000 clones; approximately 82% are singletons. The sample was peripheral blood, taken 28 days after the second AZD1222 dose. These receptors originate from an adult who received the AZD1222 COVID-19 vaccine.

In its sample, this clone was seen once. The rearrangement uses TRBV11-3 and TRBJ1-1; D gene uncertain. The V end lost 0 bases, the J end lost 9 bases, and 14 bases lay between the germline ends. The CDR3 covers 14 residues. Germline V gene data show CDR1 as SGHNT and CDR2 as YENEEA. CDR3 DNA sequence: TGTGCCAGCAGCTTAGACCCGGCCGACCTAAAAGCTTTCTTT. Protein product: CASSLDPADLKAFF.

In DNA form, the CDR3 reads TGTGCCATCAGCCGGGACAGGGGATCTCAGCCCCAGCATTTT. As protein: CAISRDRGSQPQHF. V usage is TRBV10-3 and J usage is TRBJ1-5; 10 positions agree with TRBD1. Germline lookup yields CDR1 ENHRY and CDR2 SYGVKD. V shed 6 bases and J 6 bases; nucleotides not matched to a gene: 5. The CDR3 is 14 residues long.

The rearrangement joins TRBV6-4 to TRBJ1-2, with no clear D. Germline V gene lookup returns CDR1 MRHNA and CDR2 SNTAGT. Trimming took 7 bases from V and 2 from J, leaving 8 bases between them. CDR3 length: 12 residues. CDR3 sequence reads: CASKDANYGYTF. The CDR3 bases are TGTGCCAGCAAGGACGCAAACTATGGCTACACCTTC.

This chain's CDR3 is CASTAAGGPYNEQFF. The CDR3 nucleotides read TGTGCCAGCACCGCGGCGGGGGGGCCCTACAATGAGCAGTTCTTC. The genes are TRBV28 and TRBJ2-1; 9 nucleotides align to TRBD2. V lost 7 bases and J lost 2; bases outside the gene matches: 6. Germline V gives CDR1 MDHEN, CDR2 SYDVKM. The CDR3 has 15 residues.

J is TRBJ2-7 and V is TRBV5-4; TRBD2 matches at 8 bases. This CDR3 is built from 15 residues. Germline CDR1 reads SGHNT; CDR2 reads YYREEE (reference sequence). With 4 bases clipped from V and 0 bases from J, the junction kept 6 bases outside the gene matches. CDR3 amino acids: CASSDKRGRSYEQYF. CDR3 nucleotide sequence: TGTGCCAGCAGCGATAAGCGGGGGCGCTCCTACGAGCAGTACTTC.

Comments on this clone: A single base is all that separates this from a far larger clone, so a read error is likely. At the DNA level, this CDR3 is encoded by other sequences in the same sample as well. CDR3 nucleotides: TGTGCCAGCCGCCCCCCAGGACAGGGGGGCTCACCCCTCCACTTT. As protein: CASRPPGQGGSPLHF. This chain uses TRBV21-1 with TRBJ1-6; the D segment call TRBD1 is taken from the table without a DNA check. TRBV21-1 is described as a pseudogene. There are 15 residues in the CDR3.

This clone was seen more than once but under ten times. The chain has TRBV12-3 or TRBV12-4 and TRBJ2-7; D is unclear. The CDR3 is 12 amino acids. With 5 bases removed from V and 4 bases from J, the gap between germline ends came to 9 bases. CDR3 amino acids: CASSTQQYEQYF. DNA for the CDR3: TGTGCCAGCAGTACTCAACAGTACGAGCAGTACTTC.

The chain is built from TRBV11-2 and TRBJ1-2; D gene uncertain. The CDR3 loop spans 12 amino acids. The ends were cut back, 2 bases at V and 8 bases at J, with 9 bases in the middle. The germline CDR1 and CDR2 sequences are SGHAT and FQNNGV. In nucleotides, the CDR3 is TGTGCCAGCAGCTTAAGCCGATCCGGCTACACCTTC. Amino acid sequence: CASSLSRSGYTF. Based on the CDR3 plus reference TRBV11-2 and TRBJ1-2, the full variable domain is EAGVAQSPRYKIIEKRQSVAFWCNPISGHATLYWYQQILGQGPKLLIQFQNNGVVDDSQLPKDRFSAERLKGVDSTLKIQPAKLEDSAVYLCASSLSRSGYTFGSGTRLTVV.

This sequence joins TRBV29-1 and TRBJ1-2, with 8 bases matching TRBD1. The V and J ends lost 7 bases and 4 bases, in that order; junction bases with no gene match: 5. The germline V gene encodes CDR1 SQVTM and CDR2 ANQGSEA. This CDR3 has 12 amino acids. The CDR3 here is CSAEGQGYGYTF. The CDR3 DNA follows: TGCAGCGCCGAAGGACAGGGCTATGGCTACACCTTC.

The chain is built from TRBV24-1 and TRBJ2-2, with unresolved D. The germline V and J ends were trimmed by 3 bases and 2 bases, with 9 bases remaining between them. Germline assignment: CDR1 KGHDR and CDR2 SFDVKD. The CDR3 extends over 15 amino acids. CDR3 in amino acids: CATSDPVVNTGELFF. The DNA for the CDR3 is TGTGCCACCAGTGATCCGGTCGTTAACACCGGGGAGCTGTTTTTT.

DNA of the CDR3: TGTGCCAGCAGCCCCCGGGCCGTCAGCTCTGGAAACACCATATATTTT. This gives the protein CASSPRAVSSGNTIYF. The chain is built from TRBV9 and TRBJ1-3; no clear D. The germline gives CDR1 SGDLS, CDR2 YYNGEE. CDR3 length: 16 residues. Between the trimmed V and J ends, which lost 4 bases and 0 bases, there was a span of 14 bases.

Written as DNA, the CDR3 is TGCAGCGTTGTTAGGGGACAGCAAGAGACCCAGTACTTC. Protein: CSVVRGQQETQYF. The rearrangement joins TRBV29-1 to TRBJ2-5, with TRBD1 matching 7 bases. The CDR3 has 13 amino acids. The V gene end was trimmed by 4 bases and the J gene end by 2 bases; junction bases not matched to a gene: 4. Germline-derived CDR1 and CDR2 are SQVTM and ANQGSEA.

This chain connects TRBV14 to TRBJ2-7; 9 bases align to TRBD1. J lost 3 bases, V lost 3 bases, and 15 bases had no gene match. Germline V gives CDR1 SGHDN, CDR2 FVKESK. The CDR3 spans 18 residues. CDR3 sequence (DNA): TGTGCCAGCAGCCACGACCCGGGACAGGGACTTCTCGGCTACGAGCAGTACTTC. Protein: CASSHDPGQGLLGYEQYF.

The chain has TRBV6-5 and TRBJ1-2; D gene unclear. In germline, CDR1 is MNHEY, CDR2 SVGAGI. The CDR3 is 12 amino acids. Trimming took 6 bases from V and 4 from J, leaving 9 bases between them. CDR3 sequence reads: CASSTILYGYTF. The CDR3 DNA is TGTGCCAGCAGCACGATCCTCTATGGCTACACCTTC.

The chain links TRBV5-1 to TRBJ2-5, with D tentatively TRBD2 (5 bases). The CDR3 loop spans 13 amino acids. Trimming took off 2 bases at V and 5 bases at J, with 10 bases between the two ends. CDR1 is SGHRS, CDR2 YFSETQ, per germline. CDR3 in amino acids: CASSLEGRETQYF. The CDR3 nucleotides are TGCGCCAGCAGCTTAGAGGGTCGGGAGACCCAGTACTTC.

The V call is TRBV5-1, the J call TRBJ1-5; D unresolved. This CDR3 is built from 14 residues. Per the germline V gene, CDR1 is SGHRS and CDR2 is YFSETQ. The V gene lost 0 bases and the J gene lost 0 bases, with 4 bases spanning the gap. CDR3 DNA sequence: TGCGCCAGCAGCTTGGAATCTAGCAATCAGCCCCAGCATTTT. Amino acid sequence: CASSLESSNQPQHF.

V gene TRBV29-1 combines with J gene TRBJ1-2, with TRBD1 matching 7 bases. V shed 7 bases, J shed 3 bases, and the junction held 8 bases outside the gene matches. Germline CDR1 SQVTM, CDR2 ANQGSEA. The CDR3 extends over 13 amino acids. Here the CDR3 DNA reads TGCAGCGCCGTGACAGGGATTGACTATGGCTACACCTTC. Protein product: CSAVTGIDYGYTF.